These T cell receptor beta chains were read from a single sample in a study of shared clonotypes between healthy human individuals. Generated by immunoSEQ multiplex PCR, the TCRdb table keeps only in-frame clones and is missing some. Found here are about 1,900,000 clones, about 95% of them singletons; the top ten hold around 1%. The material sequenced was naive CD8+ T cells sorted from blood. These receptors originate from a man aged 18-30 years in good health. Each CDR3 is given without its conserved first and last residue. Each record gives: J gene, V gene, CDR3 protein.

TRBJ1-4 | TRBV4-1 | ASSQVAAGEKLF
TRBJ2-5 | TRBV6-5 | ASSYNDGETQY
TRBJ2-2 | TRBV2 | ASSDVGRHTNTGELF
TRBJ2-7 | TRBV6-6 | ASSYSGTPSYEQY
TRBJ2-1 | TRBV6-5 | ASSYLVTGGSNEQF
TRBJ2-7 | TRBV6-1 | ASSEVKGVYEQY
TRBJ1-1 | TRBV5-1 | ASSFWTENTEAF
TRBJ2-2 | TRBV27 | ASSYAGGPGELF
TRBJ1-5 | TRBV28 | ASPGQNNQPQH
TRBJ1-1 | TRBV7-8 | ASSLEAGGTEAF
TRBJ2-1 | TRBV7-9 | ASSFISGGEDEQF
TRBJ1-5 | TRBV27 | ASSLYGTGVQPQH
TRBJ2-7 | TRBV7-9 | ASSPSSSSGGFEQY
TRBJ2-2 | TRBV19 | ASSIVLGQRTGELF
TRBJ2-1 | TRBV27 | ASSAGVVNEQF
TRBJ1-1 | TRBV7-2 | ASSLAGQGVEAF
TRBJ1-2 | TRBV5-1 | ASSLMGQGSIRGYT
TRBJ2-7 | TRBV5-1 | ASSLGGPYEQY
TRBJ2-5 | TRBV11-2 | ASSLYRGYQETQY
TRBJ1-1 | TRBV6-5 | ASSYSTGYGTEAF
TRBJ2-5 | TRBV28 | ASSFLGLQETQY
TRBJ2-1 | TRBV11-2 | ASSPGSNYNEQF
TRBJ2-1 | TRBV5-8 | ASSLYRGWYGEQF
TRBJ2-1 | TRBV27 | ASSLQAGEGYNEQF
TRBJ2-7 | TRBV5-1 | ASSLFTGDSYEQY
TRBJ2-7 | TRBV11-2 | ASSPFGGNYEQY
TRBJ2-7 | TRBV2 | ASSVGLSYEQY
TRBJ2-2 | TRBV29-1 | SGVIQGLNTGELF
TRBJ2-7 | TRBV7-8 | ASSLAGSYEQY
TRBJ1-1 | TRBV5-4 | ASSFGGAGTEAF
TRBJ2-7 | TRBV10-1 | ASLVGGHEQY
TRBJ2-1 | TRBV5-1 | ASSLGAVAGGQIDEQF
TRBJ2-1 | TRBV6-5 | ASSGTSGLKAF
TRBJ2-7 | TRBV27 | ASSPGTSGVTNEQY
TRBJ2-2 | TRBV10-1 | ASSESGSELF